Shown below are 14 T cell receptor beta chains from a single sample sequenced in a study of T cell repertoires and Cas9 in healthy adults. Produced via immunoSEQ multiplex PCR; TCRdb's table is partial and in-frame only. The table includes more than 20,000 clones, 92% detected once. The specimen sequenced was CD4+ effector T cells (CD127+, CD25-, CD137-, CD154-) from PBMCs; culture status not recorded. The receptors derive from a human donor in good health.

This clone was found once. V usage is TRBV6-1 and J usage is TRBJ1-3; unclear D gene. The CDR3 is 14 amino acids. V lost 8 bases to trimming and J lost 0 bases, with 11 bases between them. CDR1 and CDR2 (germline): MNHNS, SASEGT. The CDR3 loop reads CASGEDLSGNTIYF. The DNA of the CDR3 is TGTGCCAGCGGAGAAGATCTCTCTGGAAACACCATATATTTT.

This CDR3 is CASSPSGTVVGETQYF. The CDR3 nucleotides are TGTGCCAGCAGCCCTAGCGGGACGGTGGTAGGGGAGACCCAGTACTTC. The chain is built from TRBV27 and TRBJ2-5, with 9 positions matching TRBD2. The ends lost 6 bases at V and 5 bases at J; junction bases unmatched: 13. CDR1 and CDR2 (germline): MNHEY, SMNVEV (reference sequence). The CDR3 has 16 amino acids.

This clone was found a few times. V usage is TRBV27 and J usage is TRBJ2-5; TRBD2 matches 9 bases. This CDR3 spans 14 amino acids. The ends lost 5 bases at V and 1 base at J; junction bases unmatched: 2. Germline CDR1 and CDR2: MNHEY and SMNVEV (reference sequence). The CDR3 coding sequence is TGTGCCAGCAGTCATAGCGGGAGCCAAGAGACCCAGTACTTC. Translated: CASSHSGSQETQYF.

Only a few counts were recorded for this clone. The V and J genes are TRBV6-6 and TRBJ1-3; D is ambiguous. CDR3 length: 14 amino acids. CDR1 and CDR2 from the germline V gene are MNHNY and SVGAGI (reference sequence). Between the trimmed V and J ends, which lost 6 bases and 2 bases, there was a span of 11 bases. In DNA, the CDR3 is TGTGCCAGCAGCCACCGGGAGACTGGAAACACCATATATTTT. Its protein product is CASSHRETGNTIYF.

This sequence joins TRBV4-2 and TRBJ1-2; TRBD1 matches at 7 bases. The trim removed 0 bases at V and 8 bases at J, leaving 21 bases unmatched. Germline loops: CDR1 LGHNA, CDR2 YNFKEQ. The CDR3 sequence is 19 residues long. This chain's CDR3 is CASSQEKRAGGDWVWGYTF. The CDR3 nucleotides are TGTGCCAGCAGCCAAGAAAAAAGGGCAGGGGGAGATTGGGTATGGGGCTACACCTTC.

The chain recombines TRBV18 with TRBJ1-3; D possibly corresponds to TRBD1 (5 bases). Per germline, CDR1 KGHSH and CDR2 LQKENI. Trimming shortened V by 1 base and J by 2 bases, and 12 bases separated the two germline ends. This CDR3 has 16 amino acids. CDR3 in amino acids: CASSPQSPTAGNTIYF. CDR3 nucleotides: TGTGCCAGCTCACCACAAAGTCCGACAGCTGGAAACACCATATATTTT.

V is TRBV10-3 and J is TRBJ2-5, with D uncertain. CDR3 size: 17 residues. The V and J ends lost 3 bases and 2 bases respectively, with 19 bases between them. CDR1 and CDR2 (germline): ENHRY, SYGVKD. The CDR3 loop is CAISDWLRKATQETQYF. Written as DNA, the CDR3 is TGTGCCATCAGTGACTGGCTTAGAAAGGCAACTCAAGAGACCCAGTACTTC.

Here the CDR3 DNA reads TGTGCCAGCAGCCCCCGTGGCGGGAGAACCTACAATGAGCAGTTCTTC. This encodes CASSPRGGRTYNEQFF. The rearrangement links TRBV11-3 to TRBJ2-1; 7 bases fit TRBD2. The germline V gene has CDR1 SGHNT and CDR2 YENEEA. This CDR3 region has 16 residues. V lost 5 bases to trimming and J lost 2 bases; unmatched junction nucleotides: 9. Full variable domain (remainder filled in from reference TRBV11-3 and TRBJ2-1): EAGVVQSPRYKIIEKKQPVAFWCNPISGHNTLYWYLQNLGQGPELLIRYENEEAVDDSQLPKDRFSAERLKGVDSTLKIQPAELGDSAVYLCASSPRGGRTYNEQFFGPGTRLTVL.

The rearrangement joins TRBV11-3 to TRBJ2-7; D is undetermined. V lost 5 bases and J 2 bases, leaving 10 bases between the germline ends. The CDR3 is 13 residues long. The germline gives CDR1 SGHNT, CDR2 YENEEA. The CDR3 coding sequence is TGTGCCAGCAGCCTTAGCTCCGCCTACGAGCAGTACTTC. It encodes CASSLSSAYEQYF.

The chain uses TRBV9 and TRBJ2-2, with D possibly called TRBD1 or TRBD2 (5 bases each). The germline V gene encodes CDR1 SGDLS and CDR2 YYNGEE. V lost 2 bases and J lost 2, with 7 bases in between. This CDR3 contains 14 residues. CDR3 sequence reads: CASSVGGNTGELFF. As DNA, the CDR3 is TGTGCCAGCAGCGTTGGGGGTAACACCGGGGAGCTGTTTTTT.

The J gene is TRBJ2-2, the V gene TRBV7-7, with D perhaps matching TRBD1 (6 bases). CDR1 is SSHAT and CDR2 is FNYEAQ in the germline V gene (reference sequence). This CDR3 region has 14 residues. V lost 5 bases and J 3 bases, leaving 10 bases between the germline ends. The CDR3 sequence: CASSLQGYTGELFF. DNA for the CDR3: TGTGCCAGCAGCCTACAGGGCTACACCGGGGAGCTGTTTTTT.

V is TRBV2 and J is TRBJ1-1; no definite D call. Germline loops: CDR1 SNHLY, CDR2 FYNNEI. CDR3 length: 13 residues. Trimming removed 2 bases at V and 1 base at J, with 5 bases between. CDR3 sequence (DNA): TGTGCCAGCAGTGAAACATGGAACACTGAAGCTTTCTTT. Translation: CASSETWNTEAFF. Complete variable domain (other parts from reference TRBV2 and TRBJ1-1): EPEVTQTPSHQVTQMGQEVILRCVPISNHLYFYWYRQILGQKVEFLVSFYNNEISEKSEIFDDQFSVERPDGSNFTLKIRSTKLEDSAMYFCASSETWNTEAFFGQGTRLTVV.

The chain employs TRBV4-2 and TRBJ2-5; D unclear. Germline CDR1 and CDR2: LGHNA and YNFKEQ. The CDR3 has 17 residues. V was trimmed by 0 bases and J by 2 bases, leaving 16 bases between them. The CDR3 DNA reads TGTGCCAGCAGCCAAGAAGTCTATGTGGCGGAGCAAGAGACCCAGTACTTC. It encodes CASSQEVYVAEQETQYF.

The rearrangement uses TRBV5-1 and TRBJ2-3; unclear D gene. The CDR3 loop spans 11 amino acids. Germline V gene lookup returns CDR1 SGHRS and CDR2 YFSETQ. V was trimmed by 7 bases and J by 7 bases, leaving 10 bases between them. The DNA for the CDR3 is TGCGCCAGCGGGCTAGTCAATACGCAGTATTTT. This encodes CASGLVNTQYF.